Reported below is one T cell receptor (beta chain). Other DNA sequences in this specimen translate into the identical CDR3. All donors qualified as healthy HIV-negative adults and had experienced no recent acute infections or vaccinations. The repertoire was sequenced with immunoSEQ multiplex PCR; TCRdb's copy has only in-frame clones and lacks some. The sample includes around 450,000 clones, 70% to 80% of them seen just once. These data come from a study of shared clonotypes between healthy human individuals. The germline V gene encodes CDR1 MDHEN and CDR2 SYDVKM. The CDR3 is 12 residues long. V shed 3 bases and J shed 2 bases, with 2 bases lying between them.

The clonotype comes from a woman in her thirties or forties in good health. Some clones in this sample may be carry-over from other donors' samples. This sequence joins TRBV28 and TRBJ2-1; unclear D gene. Sequenced material: PBMCs. The CDR3 is CASSLPYNEQFF. CDR3 coding DNA: TGTGCCAGCAGTTTGCCCTACAATGAGCAGTTCTTC.